This T cell receptor (beta chain) stems from a study of T-cell reconstitution after alpha-beta-depleted transplantation in children (dated by TCRdb to the mid-2010s). Turning to the overall study: Using TCR repertoire profiling, the study followed T-cell immune reconstitution in a quantitative way in children after TCRalphabeta/CD19-depleted allogeneic hematopoietic cell transplantation.

The treatment or condition label of this sample denotes: allogeneic hematopoietic cell transplantation with graft depleted of TCRalphabeta T cells and CD19 B cells. The transplant recipients were children given TCRalphabeta/CD19-depleted allogeneic hematopoietic cell grafts. Receptors were amplified or captured by PCR. TCRdb lists the instrument as Illumina HiSeq 2500. To normalize quantification of the TCRbeta repertoire, the TCR libraries were built with molecular barcoding that relied on unique molecular identifiers. TCRdb reworked the public reads: Q25 trimming with fastp, MiXCR clone assembly, productive beta chains retained. Rows are combined by CDR3 protein, so each entry shows the most common genes and DNA. The sample data list about 200,000 distinct CDR3 sequences, and approximately 6.3% of these were observed just once. Jointly, the top ten make up approximately 5.7% of the sample. General study outcomes and caveats: About two months after transplant, the apparently early recovery of alphabetaT-cell counts reportedly depended on just several hundred clones that had expanded rapidly and came from non-depleted graft cells. The frequencies of hyperexpanded clones fell over the following months, and after one year, T-cell counts and TCRbeta diversity were mostly attributed to newly produced T cells. In some patients, high TCRbeta diversity at day 60 was attributed to recipient T cells and intrathymic progenitors that had survived conditioning.

Ten or more counts support this clonotype. Its antigen has not been determined. Nothing much larger sits one base from this clone, and base qualities are not available. For this chain, trimming is 7 bases at the V end and 7 bases at the J end, and the number of junction bases without a gene match is 10. Reading from cysteine to phenylalanine, the CDR3 counts 14 amino acids. The sequence is cut down to CDR3 DNA, 42 bases in frame from base 1. The sequencing used PBMCs, collected before TCRalphabeta/CD19-depleted stem cell transplant. The chain was built from TRBV12-3 or TRBV12-4 and TRBJ1-5, and TRBD1 matches 7 of the central bases. This receptor was obtained from a boy aged 2-9 years with acute lymphoblastic leukemia, due to receive a stem cell transplant. The CDR3 reads as follows: CASTSSGGPQPQHF. The DNA sequence follows: TGTGCCAGCACCAGCTCAGGGGGTCCCCAGCCCCAGCATTTT.